These T cell receptor beta chains were read from a single sample in a study of T cells in localized non-small cell lung cancer. Sequenced by immunoSEQ multiplex PCR; TCRdb stores in-frame clones only, minus some. The top ten hold approximately 20% of the sample, which has about 57,000 clones, more than 85% seen once. This specimen was peripheral blood, taken before any cancer treatment. Every receptor here comes from a man between 40 and 70 years old with stage I lung adenocarcinoma. Both conserved end residues are part of each CDR3. The D gene is left open where the match is weak. Size tells how often a clone was seen (once, few, many) or the class of an expanded clone, and some rows leave it out.

clone_size: NA; d_call: NA; v_call: TRBV30; j_call: TRBJ2-5; cdr3_nt: TGTGCCTGGAGTGTAGATTCTGGGGAAGAGACCCAGTACTTC; cdr3_aa: CAWSVDSGEETQYF
clone_size: once; d_call: NA; v_call: TRBV27; j_call: TRBJ2-2; cdr3_nt: TGTGCCAGCAGTTTGGCCCAGCCCGGGGAGCTGTTTTTT; cdr3_aa: CASSLAQPGELFF
clone_size: NA; d_call: NA; v_call: TRBV7-6; j_call: TRBJ2-7; cdr3_nt: TGTGCCAGCAGCTTTGGCCGGAGGTACGAGCAGTACTTC; cdr3_aa: CASSFGRRYEQYF
clone_size: NA; d_call: NA; v_call: TRBV27; j_call: TRBJ2-7; cdr3_nt: TGTGCCAGCAGTTTAGGGGGGTACGAGCAGTACTTC; cdr3_aa: CASSLGGYEQYF
clone_size: NA; d_call: NA; v_call: TRBV30; j_call: TRBJ1-5; cdr3_nt: TGTGCCTGGAGTGGGGAGGGCTTGGGCAATCAGCCCCAGCATTTT; cdr3_aa: CAWSGEGLGNQPQHF
clone_size: NA; d_call: NA; v_call: TRBV4-1; j_call: TRBJ2-2; cdr3_nt: TGCGCCAGCAGCCAAGATGCTCGGCAGGGTGGGATGACCGGGGAGCTGTTTTTT; cdr3_aa: CASSQDARQGGMTGELFF
clone_size: NA; d_call: TRBD2; v_call: TRBV7-9; j_call: TRBJ2-2; cdr3_nt: TGTGCCAGCAGCTTAGGGGGACTAACCGGGGAGCTGTTTTTT; cdr3_aa: CASSLGGLTGELFF
clone_size: once; d_call: NA; v_call: TRBV18; j_call: TRBJ2-5; cdr3_nt: TGTGCCAGCTCCCCTCAACAAGAGACCCAGTACTTC; cdr3_aa: CASSPQQETQYF
clone_size: few; d_call: TRBD1; v_call: TRBV19; j_call: TRBJ1-5; cdr3_nt: TGTGCCAGTAGTATAGTACAGGGGGCTGGCAATCAGCCCCAGCATTTT; cdr3_aa: CASSIVQGAGNQPQHF
clone_size: NA; d_call: NA; v_call: TRBV12-2; j_call: TRBJ2-7; cdr3_nt: TGTGCAAGTCGCAACCGGGACGGGACCTACGAGCAGTACTTC; cdr3_aa: CASRNRDGTYEQYF
clone_size: NA; d_call: TRBD1; v_call: TRBV5-1; j_call: TRBJ2-3; cdr3_nt: TGCGCCAGCAGCTTGTTCCGGGACAGGGGCACAGATACGCAGTATTTT; cdr3_aa: CASSLFRDRGTDTQYF
clone_size: NA; d_call: NA; v_call: TRBV10-2; j_call: TRBJ2-7; cdr3_nt: TGCGCCAGCAGTGACCCACCTATAGACGAGCAGTACTTC; cdr3_aa: CASSDPPIDEQYF
clone_size: NA; d_call: NA; v_call: TRBV29-1; j_call: TRBJ2-5; cdr3_nt: TGCAGCGCCGCCGGGGCAGACAATTACGACGAGACCCAGTACTTC; cdr3_aa: CSAAGADNYDETQYF
clone_size: NA; d_call: NA; v_call: TRBV4-3; j_call: TRBJ1-2; cdr3_nt: TGCGCCAGCAGCCGGACGGCTAACTATGGCTACACCTTC; cdr3_aa: CASSRTANYGYTF
clone_size: NA; d_call: NA; v_call: TRBV5-6; j_call: TRBJ2-3; cdr3_nt: TGTGCCAGCAGCTTGGGACAGCCTCGAGATACGCAGTATTTT; cdr3_aa: CASSLGQPRDTQYF
clone_size: once; d_call: TRBD2; v_call: TRBV19; j_call: TRBJ2-1; cdr3_nt: TGTGCCAGTAGTATCGGGGGGTGGCAGTTCTTC; cdr3_aa: CASSIGGWQFF
clone_size: NA; d_call: TRBD2; v_call: TRBV19; j_call: TRBJ2-1; cdr3_nt: TGTGCCAGTAGTACCCCACTAGCGGGAGCCTACAATGAGCAGTTCTTC; cdr3_aa: CASSTPLAGAYNEQFF
clone_size: NA; d_call: TRBD1; v_call: TRBV19; j_call: TRBJ2-1; cdr3_nt: TGTGCCAGTAGTACCGGGACAGGGCTTCATGAGCAGTTCTTC; cdr3_aa: CASSTGTGLHEQFF
clone_size: NA; d_call: NA; v_call: TRBV5-1; j_call: TRBJ1-1; cdr3_nt: TGCGCCAGCAGCTTGGCCCCAGGGCGGGCTGAAGCTTTCTTT; cdr3_aa: CASSLAPGRAEAFF
clone_size: few; d_call: TRBD1; v_call: TRBV28; j_call: TRBJ2-1; cdr3_nt: TGTGCCAGCAGTGACAGGGGGGGAAGGTCCTACAATGAGCAGTTCTTC; cdr3_aa: CASSDRGGRSYNEQFF
clone_size: NA; d_call: TRBD1; v_call: TRBV2; j_call: TRBJ2-7; cdr3_nt: TGTGCCAGCAGTGTTCCCGGGACAGGGGTCTCCTACGAGCAGTACTTC; cdr3_aa: CASSVPGTGVSYEQYF
clone_size: NA; d_call: NA; v_call: TRBV6-1; j_call: TRBJ1-4; cdr3_nt: TGTGCCAGCAGTGGAACAAAACTGTTTTTT; cdr3_aa: CASSGTKLFF